The clone carrying this T cell receptor beta chain was seen a single time. The germline gives CDR1 SEHNR, CDR2 FQNEAQ (reference sequence). The CDR3 runs to 14 residues. The V and J ends lost 2 bases and 1 base respectively, with 8 bases between them. This sample was included in a study of blood T cell repertoires in COVID-19. Background on the study: Both acute and convalescent COVID-19 samples were obtained from the United States, Italy and Spain.

Source study methods: Nucleated cell number was recorded as an estimate derived from reference gene primer amplification. The method was immunoSEQ multiplex PCR; TCRdb's version includes in-frame clones alone and lacks a portion of them. The V and J calls and clone size are taken from that table; D and trimming were inferred from the DNA. The sample lists around 220,000 clones, 86% occurring once. Material: peripheral blood. The sequence derives from a man aged 50 to 59 with acute or convalescent COVID-19. The rearrangement joins TRBV7-9 to TRBJ1-2; tentative D call: TRBD1 (5 bases). The CDR3 nucleotides are TGTGCCAGCAGCTTAACAGGAGATAACTATGGCTACACCTTC. This codes for CASSLTGDNYGYTF.